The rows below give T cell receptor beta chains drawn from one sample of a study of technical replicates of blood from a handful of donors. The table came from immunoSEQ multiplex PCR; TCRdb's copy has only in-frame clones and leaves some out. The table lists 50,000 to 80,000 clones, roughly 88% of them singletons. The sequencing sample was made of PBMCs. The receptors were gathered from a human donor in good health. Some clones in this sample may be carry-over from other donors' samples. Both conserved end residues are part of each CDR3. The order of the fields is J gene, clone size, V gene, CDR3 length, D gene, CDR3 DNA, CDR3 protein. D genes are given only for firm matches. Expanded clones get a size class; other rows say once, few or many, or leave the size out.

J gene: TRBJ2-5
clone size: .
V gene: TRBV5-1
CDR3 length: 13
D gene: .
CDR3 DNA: TGCGCCAGCAGCTTGGGAGAACGGGAGACCCAGTACTTC
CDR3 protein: CASSLGERETQYF

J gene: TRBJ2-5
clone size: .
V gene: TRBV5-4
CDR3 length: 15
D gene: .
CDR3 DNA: TGTGCCAGCAGTTTAAGGGAGAGGTTTAGTCGGACCCAGTACTTC
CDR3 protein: CASSLRERFSRTQYF

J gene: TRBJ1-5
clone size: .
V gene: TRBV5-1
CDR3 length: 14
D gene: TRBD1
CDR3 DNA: TGCGCCAGCAGCTTGGAAGGGGGCGAACAGCCCCAGCATTTT
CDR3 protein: CASSLEGGEQPQHF

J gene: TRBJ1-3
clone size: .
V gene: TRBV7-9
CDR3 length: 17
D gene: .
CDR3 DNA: TGTGCCAGCAGCTTACTTTCCTCTGACAGACGGGGAAACACCATATATTTT
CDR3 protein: CASSLLSSDRRGNTIYF

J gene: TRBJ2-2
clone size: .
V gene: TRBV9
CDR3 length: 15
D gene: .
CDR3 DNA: TGTGCCAGCAGCGTGGGGCTGACAGACACCGGGGAGCTGTTTTTT
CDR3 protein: CASSVGLTDTGELFF

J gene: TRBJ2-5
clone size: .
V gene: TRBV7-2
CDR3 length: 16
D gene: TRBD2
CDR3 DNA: TGTGCCAGCAGCTCCATGAGACTAGCGGTTGGCGAGACCCAGTACTTC
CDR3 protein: CASSSMRLAVGETQYF

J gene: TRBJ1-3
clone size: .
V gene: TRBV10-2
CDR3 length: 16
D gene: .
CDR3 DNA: TGCGCCAGCAGTGAGTGGCAGACTACCTCTGGAAACACCATATATTTT
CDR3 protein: CASSEWQTTSGNTIYF

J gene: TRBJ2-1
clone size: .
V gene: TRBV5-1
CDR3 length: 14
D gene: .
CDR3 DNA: TGCGCCAGCGGGGATGGAGGGGCCTCCAATGAGCAGTTCTTC
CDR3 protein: CASGDGGASNEQFF

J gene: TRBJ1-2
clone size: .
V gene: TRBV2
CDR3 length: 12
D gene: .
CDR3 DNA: TGTGCCACCTCTCAGGGTGGCTATGGCTACACCTTC
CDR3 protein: CATSQGGYGYTF

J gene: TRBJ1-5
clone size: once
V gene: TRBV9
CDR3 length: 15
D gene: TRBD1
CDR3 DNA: TGTGCCAGCAGCGTAGGACAGGGTAGCAATCAGCCCCAGCATTTT
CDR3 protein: CASSVGQGSNQPQHF

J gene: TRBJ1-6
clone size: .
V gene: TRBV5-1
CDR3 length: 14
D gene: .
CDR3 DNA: TGCGCCAGCAGCGGACTGACGGGAAATTCACCCCTCCACTTT
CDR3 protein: CASSGLTGNSPLHF

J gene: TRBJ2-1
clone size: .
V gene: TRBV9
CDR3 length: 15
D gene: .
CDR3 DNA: TGTGCCAGCAGCGACCGCGGGACGCCAAACAATGAGCAGTTCTTC
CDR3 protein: CASSDRGTPNNEQFF

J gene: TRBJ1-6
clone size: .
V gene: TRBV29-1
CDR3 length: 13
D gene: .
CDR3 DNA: TGCAGCGCTGCCCCAGATTATAATTCACCCCTCCACTTT
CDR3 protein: CSAAPDYNSPLHF

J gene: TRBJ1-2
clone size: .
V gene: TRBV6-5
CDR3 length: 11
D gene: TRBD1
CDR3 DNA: TGTGCAAGAGGACAGGGTAAGGGCTACACCTTC
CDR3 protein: CARGQGKGYTF

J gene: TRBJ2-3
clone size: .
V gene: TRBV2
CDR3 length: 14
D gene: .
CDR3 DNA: TGTGCCAGCAGACTAACGAGGTCCACAGATACGCAGTATTTT
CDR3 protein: CASRLTRSTDTQYF

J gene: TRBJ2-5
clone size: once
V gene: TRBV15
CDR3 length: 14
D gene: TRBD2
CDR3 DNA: TGTGCCACCAGCAGCCGGGGGGGTGGGGAGACCCAGTACTTC
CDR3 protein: CATSSRGGGETQYF

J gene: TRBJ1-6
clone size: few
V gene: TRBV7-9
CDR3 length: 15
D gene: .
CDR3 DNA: TGTGCCAGCACTCCCCCGGGGTCTTTGGATTCACCCCTCCACTTT
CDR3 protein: CASTPPGSLDSPLHF

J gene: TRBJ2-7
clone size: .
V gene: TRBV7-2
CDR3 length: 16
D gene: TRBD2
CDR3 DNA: TGTGCCAGCAGCTTAGCCTCCACTAGCGGGACCTACGAGCAGTACTTC
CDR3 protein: CASSLASTSGTYEQYF

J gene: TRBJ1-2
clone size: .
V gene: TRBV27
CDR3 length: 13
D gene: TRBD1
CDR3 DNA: TGTGCCAGCAGTAGACAGGGCGACTATGGCTACACCTTC
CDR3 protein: CASSRQGDYGYTF

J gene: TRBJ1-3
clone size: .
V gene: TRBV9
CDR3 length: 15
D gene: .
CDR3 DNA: TGTGCCAGCAGCGTAGGCCAGGACTCTGGAAACACCATATATTTT
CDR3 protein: CASSVGQDSGNTIYF

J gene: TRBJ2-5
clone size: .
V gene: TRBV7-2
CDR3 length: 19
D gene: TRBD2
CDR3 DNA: TGTGCCAGCAGCGGGGATGAAAGACTAGCGGGGGACCAGCCAGAGACCCAGTACTTC
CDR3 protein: CASSGDERLAGDQPETQYF

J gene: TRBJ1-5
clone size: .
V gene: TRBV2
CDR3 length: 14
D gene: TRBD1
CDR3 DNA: TGTGCCAGCAGGGGACAGGTGGGGGTTCAGCCCCAGCATTTT
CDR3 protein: CASRGQVGVQPQHF

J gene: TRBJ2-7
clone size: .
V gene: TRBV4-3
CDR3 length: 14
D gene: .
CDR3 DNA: TGCGCCAGCAGCCAAGATCCAGGGATCTACGAGCAGTACTTC
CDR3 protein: CASSQDPGIYEQYF

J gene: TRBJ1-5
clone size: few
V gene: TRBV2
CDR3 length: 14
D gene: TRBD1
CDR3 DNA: TGTGCCAGCAAAACAGGGGGCGGCAATCAGCCCCAGCATTTT
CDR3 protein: CASKTGGGNQPQHF

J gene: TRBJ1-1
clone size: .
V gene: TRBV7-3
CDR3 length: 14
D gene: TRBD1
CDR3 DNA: TGTGCCAGCAGCGAGACAGGGGGATACACTGAAGCTTTCTTT
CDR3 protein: CASSETGGYTEAFF

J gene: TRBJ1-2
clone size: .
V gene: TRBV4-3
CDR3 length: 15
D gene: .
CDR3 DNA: TGCGCCAGCAGCCAAGATCGGGGAGTAAGATATGGCTACACCTTC
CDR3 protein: CASSQDRGVRYGYTF

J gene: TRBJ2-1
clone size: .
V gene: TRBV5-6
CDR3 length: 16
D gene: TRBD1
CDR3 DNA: TGTGCCAGCAGCCTAGGGACAGTTATCTCCTACAATGAGCAGTTCTTC
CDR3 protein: CASSLGTVISYNEQFF

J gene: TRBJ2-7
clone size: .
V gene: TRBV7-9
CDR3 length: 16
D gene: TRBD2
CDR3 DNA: TGTGCCAGCAGCTTAGGGTATGGAGCGGGAGAAGCCGAGCAGTACTTC
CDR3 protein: CASSLGYGAGEAEQYF

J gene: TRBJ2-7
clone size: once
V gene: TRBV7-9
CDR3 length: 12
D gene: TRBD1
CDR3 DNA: TGTGCCAGCAGCCAGACAGGGGTCGAGCAGTACTTC
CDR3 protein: CASSQTGVEQYF

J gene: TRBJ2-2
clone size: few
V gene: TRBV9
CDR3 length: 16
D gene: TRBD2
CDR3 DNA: TGTGCCAGCAGCCCTCGACTAGCGGTGAACACCGGGGAGCTGTTTTTT
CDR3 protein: CASSPRLAVNTGELFF

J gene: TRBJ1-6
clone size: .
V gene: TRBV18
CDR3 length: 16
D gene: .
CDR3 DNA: TGTGCCAGCTCACCGTACCGGAGTTCGTATAATTCACCCCTCCACTTT
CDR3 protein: CASSPYRSSYNSPLHF

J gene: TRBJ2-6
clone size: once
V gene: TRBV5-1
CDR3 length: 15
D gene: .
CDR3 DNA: TGCGCCAGCAGCCTCTACGCCTCTGGGGCCAACGTCCTGACTTTC
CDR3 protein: CASSLYASGANVLTF

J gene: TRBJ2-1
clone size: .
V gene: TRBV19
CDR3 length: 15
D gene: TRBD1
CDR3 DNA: TGTGCCAGTAGTATAGGACAGGGTTTTGAGAATGAGCAGTTCTTC
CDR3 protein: CASSIGQGFENEQFF

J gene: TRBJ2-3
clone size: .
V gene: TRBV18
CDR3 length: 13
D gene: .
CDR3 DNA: TGTGCCAGCTCACCACGTCAAACAGATACGCAGTATTTT
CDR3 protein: CASSPRQTDTQYF

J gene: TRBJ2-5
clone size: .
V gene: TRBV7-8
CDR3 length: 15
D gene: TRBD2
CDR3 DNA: TGTGCCAGCAGCTTAGTCCTAGCGGGGGGGGAGACCCAGTACTTC
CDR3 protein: CASSLVLAGGETQYF

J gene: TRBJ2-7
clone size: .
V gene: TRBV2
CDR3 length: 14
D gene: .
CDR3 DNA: TGTGCCAGCAGTGAGCAGACAGGAAGCTACGAGCAGTACTTC
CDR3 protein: CASSEQTGSYEQYF

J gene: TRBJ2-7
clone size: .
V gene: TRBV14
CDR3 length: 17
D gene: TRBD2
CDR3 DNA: TGTGCCAGCAGCCCGGGGACTAGCGGGGGGGGAATCCACGAGCAGTACTTC
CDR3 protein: CASSPGTSGGGIHEQYF

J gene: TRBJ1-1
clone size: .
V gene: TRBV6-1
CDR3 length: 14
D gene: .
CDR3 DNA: TGTGCCAGCAGTGATGGAGGAGTATTCACTGAAGCTTTCTTT
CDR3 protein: CASSDGGVFTEAFF

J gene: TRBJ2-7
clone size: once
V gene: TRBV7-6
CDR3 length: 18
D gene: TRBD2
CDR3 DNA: TGTGCCAGCAGCCGAATAGGGACTAGCGGGGGCCACCCCTACGAGCAGTACTTC
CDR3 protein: CASSRIGTSGGHPYEQYF

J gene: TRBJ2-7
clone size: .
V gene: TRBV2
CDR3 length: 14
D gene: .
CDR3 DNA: TGTGCCAGCAGTGTTAGCAGGGGTGCCTACGAGCAGTACTTC
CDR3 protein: CASSVSRGAYEQYF

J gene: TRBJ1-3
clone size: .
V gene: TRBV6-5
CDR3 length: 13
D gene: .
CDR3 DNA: TGTGCCAGCAGTCGACAGCCTGGAAACACCATATATTTT
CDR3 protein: CASSRQPGNTIYF

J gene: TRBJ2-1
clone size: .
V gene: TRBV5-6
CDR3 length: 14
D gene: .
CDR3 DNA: TGTGCCAGCAGCCTTCGAGCGGACTTCAATGAGCAGTTCTTC
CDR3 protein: CASSLRADFNEQFF

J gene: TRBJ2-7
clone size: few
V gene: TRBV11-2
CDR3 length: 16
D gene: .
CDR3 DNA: TGTGCCAGCAGCCGTCCGGGATGGTCTAGCTCCTACGAGCAGTACTTC
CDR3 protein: CASSRPGWSSSYEQYF

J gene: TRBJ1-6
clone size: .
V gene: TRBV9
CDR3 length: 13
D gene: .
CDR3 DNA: TGTGCCAGCAGCGTAAAGGGGCTTACACCCCTCCACTTT
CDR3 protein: CASSVKGLTPLHF

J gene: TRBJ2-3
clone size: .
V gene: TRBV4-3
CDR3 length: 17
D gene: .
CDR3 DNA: TGCGCCAGCAGCCAAGCACAGGGTGGGGACCGCACAGATACGCAGTATTTT
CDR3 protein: CASSQAQGGDRTDTQYF

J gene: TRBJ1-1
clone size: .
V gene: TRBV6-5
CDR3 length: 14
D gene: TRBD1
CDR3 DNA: TGTGCCAGCAGTGCGGACAGGGACGTTGGGAGAGCTTTCTTT
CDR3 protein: CASSADRDVGRAFF

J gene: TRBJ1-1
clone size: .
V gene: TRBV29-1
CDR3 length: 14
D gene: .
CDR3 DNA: TGCAGCGTTGAAGATCTTGGCGGGAGCACTGAAGCTTTCTTT
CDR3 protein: CSVEDLGGSTEAFF

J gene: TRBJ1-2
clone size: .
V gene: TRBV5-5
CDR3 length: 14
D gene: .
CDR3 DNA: TGTGCCAGCAGCTTTGCAGACAGGACGCCTGGCTACACCTTC
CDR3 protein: CASSFADRTPGYTF

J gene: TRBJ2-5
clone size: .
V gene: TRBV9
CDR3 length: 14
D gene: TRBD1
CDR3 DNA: TGTGCCAGCAGCTCGGGACAGGGGAGAGGGACCCAGTACTTC
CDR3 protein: CASSSGQGRGTQYF